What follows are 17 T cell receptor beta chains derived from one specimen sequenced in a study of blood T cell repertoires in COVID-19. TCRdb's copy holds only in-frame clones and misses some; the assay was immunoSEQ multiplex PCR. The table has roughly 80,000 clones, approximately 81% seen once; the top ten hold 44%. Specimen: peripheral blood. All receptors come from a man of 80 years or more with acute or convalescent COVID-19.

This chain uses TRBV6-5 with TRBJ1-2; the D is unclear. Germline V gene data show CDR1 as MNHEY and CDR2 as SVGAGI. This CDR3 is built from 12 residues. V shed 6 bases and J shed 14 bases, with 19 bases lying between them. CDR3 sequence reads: CASSPPQFLRTF. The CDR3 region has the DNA TGTGCCAGCAGCCCGCCACAGTTCCTGAGAACCTTC.

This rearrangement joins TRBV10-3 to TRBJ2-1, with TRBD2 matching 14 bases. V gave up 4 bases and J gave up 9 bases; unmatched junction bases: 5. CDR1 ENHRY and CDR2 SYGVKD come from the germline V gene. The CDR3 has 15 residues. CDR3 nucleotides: TGTGCCATCAGTGGTGCCGGGACTAGCGGGAGTGAGCAGTTCTTC. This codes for CAISGAGTSGSEQFF.

The CDR3 bases are TGCGCCAGCAGCTTGGCAGGGTCCTACGAGCAGTACTTC. It is translated as CASSLAGSYEQYF. V usage is TRBV5-1 and J usage is TRBJ2-7, with D possibly matching TRBD1 (5 bases). The CDR3 totals 13 residues. Germline CDR1 SGHRS, CDR2 YFSETQ. The V end lost 0 bases, the J end lost 1 base, and 5 bases lay between the germline ends.

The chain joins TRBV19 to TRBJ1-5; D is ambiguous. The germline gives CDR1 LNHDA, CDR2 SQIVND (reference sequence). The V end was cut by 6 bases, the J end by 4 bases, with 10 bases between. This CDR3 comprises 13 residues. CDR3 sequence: CASRRGRNQPQHF. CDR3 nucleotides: TGTGCCAGTAGACGGGGTCGAAATCAGCCCCAGCATTTT.

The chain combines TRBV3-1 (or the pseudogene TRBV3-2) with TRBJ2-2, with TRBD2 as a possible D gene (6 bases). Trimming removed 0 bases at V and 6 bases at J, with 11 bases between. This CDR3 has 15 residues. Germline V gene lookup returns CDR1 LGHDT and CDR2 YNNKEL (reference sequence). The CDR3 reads CASSQEPTRPGELFF. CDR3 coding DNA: TGTGCCAGCAGCCAAGAACCGACTAGACCCGGGGAGCTGTTTTTT.

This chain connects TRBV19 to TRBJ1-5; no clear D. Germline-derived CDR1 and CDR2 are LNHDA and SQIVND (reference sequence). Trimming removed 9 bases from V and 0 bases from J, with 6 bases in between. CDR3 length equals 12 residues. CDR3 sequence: CASASSNQPQHF. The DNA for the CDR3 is TGTGCCAGCGCCAGTAGCAATCAGCCCCAGCATTTT.

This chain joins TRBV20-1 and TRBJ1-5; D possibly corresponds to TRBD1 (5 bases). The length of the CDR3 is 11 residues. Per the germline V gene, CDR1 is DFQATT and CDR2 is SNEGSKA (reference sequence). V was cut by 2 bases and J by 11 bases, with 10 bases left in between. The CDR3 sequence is CSARIRGTQHF. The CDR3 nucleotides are TGCAGTGCTAGAATCCGGGGGACCCAGCATTTT.

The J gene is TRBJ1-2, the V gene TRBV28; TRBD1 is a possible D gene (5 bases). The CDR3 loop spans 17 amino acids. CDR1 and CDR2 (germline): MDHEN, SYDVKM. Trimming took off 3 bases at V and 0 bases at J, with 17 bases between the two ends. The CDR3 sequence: CASSFMIGGGSNYGYTF. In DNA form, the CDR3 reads TGTGCCAGCAGTTTCATGATTGGGGGGGGTTCTAACTATGGCTACACCTTC.

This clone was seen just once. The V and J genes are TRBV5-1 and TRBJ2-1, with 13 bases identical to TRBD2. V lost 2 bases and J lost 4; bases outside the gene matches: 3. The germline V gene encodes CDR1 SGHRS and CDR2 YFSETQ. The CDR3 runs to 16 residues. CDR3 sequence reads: CASSFRTSGSYNEQFF. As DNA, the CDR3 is TGCGCCAGCAGCTTCCGGACTAGCGGGAGTTACAATGAGCAGTTCTTC.

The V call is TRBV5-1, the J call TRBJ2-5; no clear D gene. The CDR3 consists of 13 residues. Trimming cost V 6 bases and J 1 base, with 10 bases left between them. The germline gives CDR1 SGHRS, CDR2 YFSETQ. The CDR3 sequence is CASNRHLQETQYF. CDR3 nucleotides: TGCGCCAGCAACAGACACCTCCAAGAGACCCAGTACTTC.

CDR3 loop: CAISELGLAGGRSTDTQYF. The CDR3 nucleotides read TGTGCCATCAGTGAGTTGGGACTAGCGGGAGGGCGGAGCACAGATACGCAGTATTTT. The chain uses TRBV10-3 and TRBJ2-3; 16 bases align to TRBD2. This CDR3 has 19 residues. The germline V gene has CDR1 ENHRY and CDR2 SYGVKD. V was pared by 1 base and J by 0 bases, with 4 bases of the junction left unmatched.

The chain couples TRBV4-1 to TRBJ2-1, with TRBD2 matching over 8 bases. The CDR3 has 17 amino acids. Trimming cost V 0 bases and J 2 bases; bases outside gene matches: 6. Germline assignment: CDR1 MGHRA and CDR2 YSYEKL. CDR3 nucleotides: TGCGCCAGCAGCCAAGATCGTGGGACTAGTACCTACAATGAGCAGTTCTTC. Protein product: CASSQDRGTSTYNEQFF.

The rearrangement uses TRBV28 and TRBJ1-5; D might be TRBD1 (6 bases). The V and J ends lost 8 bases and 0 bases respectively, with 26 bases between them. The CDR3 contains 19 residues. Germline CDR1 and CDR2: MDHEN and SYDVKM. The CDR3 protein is CASRVLLWTAKNSNQPQHF. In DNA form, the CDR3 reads TGTGCCAGCCGAGTTCTGCTCTGGACAGCGAAGAATAGCAATCAGCCCCAGCATTTT.

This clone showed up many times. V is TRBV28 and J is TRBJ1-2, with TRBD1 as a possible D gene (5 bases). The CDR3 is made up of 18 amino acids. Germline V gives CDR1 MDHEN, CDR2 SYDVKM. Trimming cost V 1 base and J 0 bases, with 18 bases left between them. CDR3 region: CASSLLTLRRVTNYGYTF. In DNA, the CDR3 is TGTGCCAGCAGTTTATTAACCCTCCGCAGGGTTACTAACTATGGCTACACCTTC.

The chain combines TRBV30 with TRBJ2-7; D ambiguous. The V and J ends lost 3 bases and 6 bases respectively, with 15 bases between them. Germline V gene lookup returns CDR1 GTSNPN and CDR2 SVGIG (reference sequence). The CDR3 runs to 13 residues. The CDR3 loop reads CAWSENPNSEQYF. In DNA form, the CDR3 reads TGTGCCTGGAGCGAGAACCCTAACAGCGAGCAGTACTTC.

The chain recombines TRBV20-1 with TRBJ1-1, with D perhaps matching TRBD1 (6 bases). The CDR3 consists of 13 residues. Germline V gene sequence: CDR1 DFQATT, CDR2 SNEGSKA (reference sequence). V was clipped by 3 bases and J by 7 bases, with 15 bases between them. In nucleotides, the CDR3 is TGCAGTGCTAGTCGAGGGGGAATCGGTGAAGCTTTCTTT. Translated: CSASRGGIGEAFF.

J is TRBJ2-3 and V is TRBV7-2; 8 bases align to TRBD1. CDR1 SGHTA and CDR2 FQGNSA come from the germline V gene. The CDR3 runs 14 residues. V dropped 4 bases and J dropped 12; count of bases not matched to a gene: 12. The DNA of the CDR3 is TGTGCCAGCAGCTCCCCTCGGACAGGGAATGACCAGTATTTT. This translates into CASSSPRTGNDQYF.